The T cell receptor (beta chain) described here comes from a study of T cell repertoires in cytomegalovirus infection. Study summary: Researchers turned to recently identified HLA-C-restricted CMV epitopes as well as well-studied HLA-B-restricted ones. TCR beta signatures that were public indicated CMV infection and matching HLA type.

Study conclusions and caveats: Frequencies of public TCR beta families were cumulated, and this identified carriers of CMV plus the relevant HLA.

In germline, CDR1 is MNHNS, CDR2 SASEGT. The CDR3 spans 15 residues. Deletions cut 0 bases from V and 5 bases from J, with 14 bases between. Each CDR3 protein is one row after TCRdb ran MiXCR on the reads. The sample consists of roughly 800,000 distinct CDR3 sequences, 25% to 30% of them appearing once. This clonotype occurred a few times. Antigen unknown. The V and J genes are TRBV6-1 and TRBJ2-7, with D perhaps matching TRBD1 or TRBD2 (5 bases each). The sample was cultured CD8+ T cells from PBMCs, taken from culture after CMV antigen stimulation. The TCR was taken from a human donor in good health (CMV status not recorded). Some clones in this sample may be carry-over from other donors' samples. As DNA, the CDR3 is TGTGCCAGCAGTGAAGCGGGTCGAGGGGTGGACGAGCAGTACTTC. Translation gives CASSEAGRGVDEQYF.